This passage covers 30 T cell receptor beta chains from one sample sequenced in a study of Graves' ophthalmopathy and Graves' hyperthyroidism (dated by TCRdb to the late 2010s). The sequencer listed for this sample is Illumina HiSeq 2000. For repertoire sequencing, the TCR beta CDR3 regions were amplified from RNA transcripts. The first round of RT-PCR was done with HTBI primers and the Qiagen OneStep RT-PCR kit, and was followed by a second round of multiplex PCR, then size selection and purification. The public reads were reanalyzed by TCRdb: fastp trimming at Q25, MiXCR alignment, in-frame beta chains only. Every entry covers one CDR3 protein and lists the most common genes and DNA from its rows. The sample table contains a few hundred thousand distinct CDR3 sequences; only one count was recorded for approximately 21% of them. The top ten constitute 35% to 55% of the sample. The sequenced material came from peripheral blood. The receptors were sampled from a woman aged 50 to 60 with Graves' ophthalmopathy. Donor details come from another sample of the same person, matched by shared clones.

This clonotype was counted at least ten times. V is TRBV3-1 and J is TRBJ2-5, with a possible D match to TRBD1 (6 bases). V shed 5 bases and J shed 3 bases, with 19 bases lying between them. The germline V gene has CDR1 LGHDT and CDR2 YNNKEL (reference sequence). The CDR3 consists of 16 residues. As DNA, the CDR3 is TGTGCCAGCAGCTTCAGGGGCGCAAGGGTAGAAGAGACCCAGTACTTC. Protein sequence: CASSFRGARVEETQYF.

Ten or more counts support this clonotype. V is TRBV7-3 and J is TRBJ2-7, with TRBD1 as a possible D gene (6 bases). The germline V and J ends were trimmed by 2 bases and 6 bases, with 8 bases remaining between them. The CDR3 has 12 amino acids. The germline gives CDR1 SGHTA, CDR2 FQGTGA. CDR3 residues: CASSLGRGEQYF. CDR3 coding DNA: TGTGCCAGCAGCTTAGGCAGGGGCGAGCAGTACTTC.

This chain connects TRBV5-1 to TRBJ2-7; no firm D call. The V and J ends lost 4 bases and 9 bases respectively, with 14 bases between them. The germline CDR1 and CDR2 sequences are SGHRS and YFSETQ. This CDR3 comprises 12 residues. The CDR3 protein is CASSEHSSRQYF. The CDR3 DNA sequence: TGCGCCAGCAGCGAGCATTCGTCGCGGCAGTACTTC.

CDR3 loop: CASSERIQGTQYF. As DNA, the CDR3 is TGTGCCAGCAGTGAACGGATCCAGGGGACCCAGTACTTC. The V gene is TRBV6-1, the J gene TRBJ2-5; TRBD1 might be the D (5 bases). V lost 2 bases and J 7 bases, leaving 11 bases between the germline ends. The CDR3 has 13 residues. Germline CDR1 MNHNS, CDR2 SASEGT.

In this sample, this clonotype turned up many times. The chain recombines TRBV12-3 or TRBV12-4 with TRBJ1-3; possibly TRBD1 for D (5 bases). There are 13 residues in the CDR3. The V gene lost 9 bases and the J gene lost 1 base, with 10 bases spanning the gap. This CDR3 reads CASKRGSGNTIYF. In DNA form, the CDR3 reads TGTGCCAGTAAGAGGGGATCTGGAAACACCATATATTTT.

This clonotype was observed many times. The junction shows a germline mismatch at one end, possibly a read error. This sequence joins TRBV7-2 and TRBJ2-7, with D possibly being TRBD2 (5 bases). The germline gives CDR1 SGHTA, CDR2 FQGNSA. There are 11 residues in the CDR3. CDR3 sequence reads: CASSPSREQYF. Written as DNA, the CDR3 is TGCGCCAGCAGTCCTAGCCGCGAGCAGTACTTC.

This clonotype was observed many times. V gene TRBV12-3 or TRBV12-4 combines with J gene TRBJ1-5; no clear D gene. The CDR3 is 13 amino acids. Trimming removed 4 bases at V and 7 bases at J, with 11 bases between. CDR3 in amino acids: CASSSRVLQPQHF. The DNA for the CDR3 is TGTGCCAGCAGTTCTCGTGTTTTGCAGCCCCAGCATTTT.

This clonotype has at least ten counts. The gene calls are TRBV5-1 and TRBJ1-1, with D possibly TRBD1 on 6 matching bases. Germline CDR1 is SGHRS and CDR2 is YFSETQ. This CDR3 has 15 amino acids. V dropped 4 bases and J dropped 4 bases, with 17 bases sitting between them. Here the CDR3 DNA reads TGCGCCAGCAGCCCCGGCCCGGGGGCGGGCACTGAAGCTTTCTTT. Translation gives CASSPGPGAGTEAFF. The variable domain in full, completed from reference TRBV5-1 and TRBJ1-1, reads KAGVTQTPRYLIKTRGQQVTLSCSPISGHRSVSWYQQTPGQGLQFLFEYFSETQRNKGNFPGRFSGRQFSNSRSEMNVSTLELGDSALYLCASSPGPGAGTEAFFGQGTRLTVV.

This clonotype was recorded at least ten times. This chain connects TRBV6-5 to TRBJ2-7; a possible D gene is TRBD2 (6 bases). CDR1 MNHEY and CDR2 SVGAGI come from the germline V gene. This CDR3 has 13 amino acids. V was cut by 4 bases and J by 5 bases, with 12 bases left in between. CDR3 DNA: TGTGCCAGCAGTTTAGTGTGGGGGGACGAGCAGTACTTC. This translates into CASSLVWGDEQYF.

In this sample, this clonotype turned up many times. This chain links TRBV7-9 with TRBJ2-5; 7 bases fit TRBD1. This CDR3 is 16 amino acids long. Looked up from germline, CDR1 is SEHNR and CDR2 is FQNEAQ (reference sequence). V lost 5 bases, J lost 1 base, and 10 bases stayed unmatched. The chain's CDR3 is CASSPGDRAPQETQYF. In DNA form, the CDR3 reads TGTGCCAGCAGCCCAGGCGACAGGGCTCCCCAAGAGACCCAGTACTTC.

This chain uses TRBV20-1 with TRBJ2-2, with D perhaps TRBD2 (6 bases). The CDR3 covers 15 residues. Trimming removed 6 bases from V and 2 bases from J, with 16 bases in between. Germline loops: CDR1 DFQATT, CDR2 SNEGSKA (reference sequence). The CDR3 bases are TGCAGTGCGAGAACCGGGACTTCTAACACCGGGGAGCTGTTTTTT. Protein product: CSARTGTSNTGELFF.

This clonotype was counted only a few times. CDR3 sequence reads: CASSPRTGKGAYTEAFF. The CDR3 bases are TGCGCCAGCAGCCCCCGGACAGGGAAAGGAGCGTACACTGAAGCTTTCTTT. This sequence joins TRBV4-1 and TRBJ1-1; 8 bases agree with TRBD1. This CDR3 is built from 17 residues. The junction had 13 bases not matched to a gene; V was cut back by 4 bases and J by 3 bases. Germline V gene sequence: CDR1 MGHRA, CDR2 YSYEKL.

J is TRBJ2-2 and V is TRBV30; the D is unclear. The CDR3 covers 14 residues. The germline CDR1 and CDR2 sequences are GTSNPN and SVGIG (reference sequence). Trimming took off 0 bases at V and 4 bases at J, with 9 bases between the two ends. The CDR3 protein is CAWSVIGGTGELFF. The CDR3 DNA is TGTGCCTGGAGTGTAATTGGTGGCACCGGGGAGCTGTTTTTT.

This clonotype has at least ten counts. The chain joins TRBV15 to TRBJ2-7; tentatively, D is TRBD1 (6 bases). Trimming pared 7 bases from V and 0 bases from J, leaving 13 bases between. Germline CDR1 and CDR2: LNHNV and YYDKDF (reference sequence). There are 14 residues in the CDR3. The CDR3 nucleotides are TGTGCCACCAAAAGCGCCAGGGGCTCCTACGAGCAGTACTTC. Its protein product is CATKSARGSYEQYF. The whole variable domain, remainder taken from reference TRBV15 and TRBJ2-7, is DAMVIQNPRYQVTQFGKPVTLSCSQTLNHNVMYWYQQKSSQAPKLLFHYYDKDFNNEADTPDNFQSRRPNTSFCFLDIRSPGLGDTAMYLCATKSARGSYEQYFGPGTRLTVT.

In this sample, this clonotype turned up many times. DNA for the CDR3: TGTGCCAGCAGTGATCGACAGGGGGCCACTGAAGCTTTCTTT. Its protein is CASSDRQGATEAFF. The chain has TRBV6-2 or TRBV6-3 and TRBJ1-1, with 10 bases lining up with TRBD1. V gave up 5 bases and J gave up 4 bases; unmatched junction bases: 4. The CDR3 has 14 residues. CDR1 and CDR2 (germline): MNHEY, SVGEGT.

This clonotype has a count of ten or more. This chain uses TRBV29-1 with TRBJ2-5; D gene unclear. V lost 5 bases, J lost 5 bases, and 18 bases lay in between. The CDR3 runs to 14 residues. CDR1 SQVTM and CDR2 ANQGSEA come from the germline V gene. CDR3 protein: CSVNPRARWETQYF. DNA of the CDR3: TGCAGCGTTAACCCCCGGGCCCGGTGGGAGACCCAGTACTTC. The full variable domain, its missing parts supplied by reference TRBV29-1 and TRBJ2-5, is SAVISQKPSRDICQRGTSLTIQCQVDSQVTMMFWYRQQPGQSLTLIATANQGSEATYESGFVIDKFPISRPNLTFSTLTVSNMSPEDSSIYLCSVNPRARWETQYFGPGTRLLVL.

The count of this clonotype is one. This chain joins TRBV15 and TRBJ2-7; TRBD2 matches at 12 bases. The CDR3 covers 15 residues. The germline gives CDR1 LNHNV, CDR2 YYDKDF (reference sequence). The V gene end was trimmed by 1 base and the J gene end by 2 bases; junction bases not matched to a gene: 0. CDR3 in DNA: TGTGCCACCAGCAGAGGACTAGCGGGAGCCTACGAGCAGTACTTC. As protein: CATSRGLAGAYEQYF.

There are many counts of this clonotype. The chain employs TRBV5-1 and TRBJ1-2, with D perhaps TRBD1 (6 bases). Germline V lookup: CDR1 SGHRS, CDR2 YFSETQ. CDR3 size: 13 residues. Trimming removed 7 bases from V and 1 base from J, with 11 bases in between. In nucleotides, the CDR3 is TGCGCCAGCCGGACAGATTTTAACTATGGCTACACCTTC. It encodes CASRTDFNYGYTF.

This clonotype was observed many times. CDR3 coding DNA: TGTGCCACCAGTGACGCCGGGACTAGCGGGGTCCAAGAGACCCAGTACTTC. Protein: CATSDAGTSGVQETQYF. The chain has TRBV24-1 and TRBJ2-5; 13 nucleotides agree with TRBD2. The V and J ends lost 4 bases and 1 base, in that order; junction bases with no gene match: 5. The CDR3 has 17 residues. Germline V lookup: CDR1 KGHDR, CDR2 SFDVKD.

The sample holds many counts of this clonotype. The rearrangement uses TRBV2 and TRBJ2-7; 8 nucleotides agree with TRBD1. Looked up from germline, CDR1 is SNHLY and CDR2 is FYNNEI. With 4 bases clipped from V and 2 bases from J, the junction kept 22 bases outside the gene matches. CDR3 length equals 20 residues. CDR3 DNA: TGTGCCAGCAGTGGATTACCGGGACAGGCTCTATTTTCAACCCCCTACGAGCAGTACTTC. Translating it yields CASSGLPGQALFSTPYEQYF.

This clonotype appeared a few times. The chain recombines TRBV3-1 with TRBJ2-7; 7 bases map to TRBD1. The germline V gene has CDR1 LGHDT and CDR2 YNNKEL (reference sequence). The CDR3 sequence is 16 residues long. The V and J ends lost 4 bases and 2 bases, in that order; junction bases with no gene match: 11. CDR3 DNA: TGTGCCAGCAGCCCCCTCCGCACAGGGGCCGCCTACGAGCAGTACTTC. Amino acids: CASSPLRTGAAYEQYF.

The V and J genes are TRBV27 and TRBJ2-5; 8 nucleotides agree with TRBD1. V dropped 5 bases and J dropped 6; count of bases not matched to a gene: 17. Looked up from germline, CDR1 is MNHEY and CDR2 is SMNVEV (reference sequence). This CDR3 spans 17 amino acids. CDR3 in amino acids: CASSPVQTGEVGKTQYF. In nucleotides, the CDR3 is TGTGCCAGCAGTCCGGTACAGACAGGGGAAGTTGGGAAGACCCAGTACTTC.

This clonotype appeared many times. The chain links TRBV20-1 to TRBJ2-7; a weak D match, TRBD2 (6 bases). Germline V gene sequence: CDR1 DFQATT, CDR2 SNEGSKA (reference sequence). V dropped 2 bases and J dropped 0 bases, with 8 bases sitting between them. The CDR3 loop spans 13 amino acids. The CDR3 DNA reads TGCAGTGCTAGATCTAGCGTCTCCTACGAGCAGTACTTC. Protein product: CSARSSVSYEQYF.

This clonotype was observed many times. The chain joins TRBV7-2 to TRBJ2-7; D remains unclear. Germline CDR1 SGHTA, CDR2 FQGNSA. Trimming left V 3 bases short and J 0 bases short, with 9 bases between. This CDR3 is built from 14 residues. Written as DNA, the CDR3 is TGTGCCAGCAGCTTCCGCCCAAGCTCCTACGAGCAGTACTTC. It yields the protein CASSFRPSSYEQYF.

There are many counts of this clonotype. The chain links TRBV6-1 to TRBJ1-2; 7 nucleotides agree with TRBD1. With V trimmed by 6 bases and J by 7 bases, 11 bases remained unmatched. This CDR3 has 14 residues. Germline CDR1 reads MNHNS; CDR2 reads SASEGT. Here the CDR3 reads CASRSRGDQRGYTF. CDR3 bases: TGTGCCAGCAGGAGCAGGGGGGATCAGCGTGGCTACACCTTC.

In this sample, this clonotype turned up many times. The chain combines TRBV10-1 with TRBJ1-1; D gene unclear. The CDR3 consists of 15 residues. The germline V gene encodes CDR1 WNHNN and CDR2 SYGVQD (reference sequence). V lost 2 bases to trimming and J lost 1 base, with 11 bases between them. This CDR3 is CASSEGGGGNTEAFF. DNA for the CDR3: TGCGCCAGCAGTGAGGGTGGTGGAGGGAACACTGAAGCTTTCTTT.

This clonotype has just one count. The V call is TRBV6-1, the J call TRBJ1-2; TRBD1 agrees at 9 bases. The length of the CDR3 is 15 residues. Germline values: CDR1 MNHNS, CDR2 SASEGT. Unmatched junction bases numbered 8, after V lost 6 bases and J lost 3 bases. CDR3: CASSVAGTGYYGYTF. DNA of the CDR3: TGTGCCAGCAGCGTTGCCGGGACAGGGTACTATGGCTACACCTTC.

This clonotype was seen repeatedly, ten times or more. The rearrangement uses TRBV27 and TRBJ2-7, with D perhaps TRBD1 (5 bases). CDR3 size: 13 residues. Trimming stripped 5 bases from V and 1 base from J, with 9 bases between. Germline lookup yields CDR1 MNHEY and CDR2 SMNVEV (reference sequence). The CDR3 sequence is CASSPGISYEQYF. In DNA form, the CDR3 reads TGTGCCAGCAGTCCAGGGATTTCCTACGAGCAGTACTTC.

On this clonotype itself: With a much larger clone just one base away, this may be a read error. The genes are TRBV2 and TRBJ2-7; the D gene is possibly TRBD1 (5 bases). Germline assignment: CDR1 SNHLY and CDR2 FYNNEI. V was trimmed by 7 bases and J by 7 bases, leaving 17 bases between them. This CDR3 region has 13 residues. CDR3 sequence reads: CASTAVWGREQYF. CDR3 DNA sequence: TGTGCCAGCACTGCGGTATGGGGCCGGGAGCAGTACTTC. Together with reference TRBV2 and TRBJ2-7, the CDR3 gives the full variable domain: EPEVTQTPSHQVTQMGQEVILRCVPISNHLYFYWYRQILGQKVEFLVSFYNNEISEKSEIFDDQFSVERPDGSNFTLKIRSTKLEDSAMYFCASTAVWGREQYFGPGTRLTVT.

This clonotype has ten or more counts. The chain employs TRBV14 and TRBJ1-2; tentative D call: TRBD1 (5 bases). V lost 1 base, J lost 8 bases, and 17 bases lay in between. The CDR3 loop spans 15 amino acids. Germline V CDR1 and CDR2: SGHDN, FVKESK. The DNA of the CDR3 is TGTGCCAGCAGCCAAGGAATACCAGGGAAGAAGGGCTACACCTTC. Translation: CASSQGIPGKKGYTF.